The 17 T cell receptor beta chains in this list originate from one sample, sequenced in a study of T cells in Graves' hyperthyroidism and ophthalmopathy. Amplification of TCR beta CDR3 regions was performed using RNA transcripts as template. First-round RT-PCR of the TCR CDR3 relied on the HTBI primer set. TCRdb re-called the multiplex PCR reads with MiXCR, one entry per CDR3 protein. The sample carries around 530,000 distinct CDR3 sequences, more than 15% recorded once. The sequenced sample was blood. The receptors shown here come from a woman aged 18-30 years with Graves' ophthalmopathy.

Many counts were recorded for this clonotype. The rearrangement uses TRBV6-5 and TRBJ1-4; D perhaps matches TRBD1 (6 bases). The germline V and J ends were trimmed by 2 bases and 6 bases, with 13 bases remaining between them. The CDR3 spans 15 residues. Germline lookup yields CDR1 MNHEY and CDR2 SVGAGI. CDR3 sequence reads: CASSYHGGGDEKLFF. The CDR3 bases are TGTGCCAGCAGTTACCACGGGGGCGGGGATGAAAAACTGTTTTTT.

Written as DNA, the CDR3 is TGTGCCAGCAGCCCTCGGACAGGAGGCCTTACAACTAATGAAAAACTGTTTTTT. Protein: CASSPRTGGLTTNEKLFF. V is TRBV11-2 and J is TRBJ1-4; 7 nucleotides match TRBD1. The V segment lost 5 bases and the J segment 0 bases; nucleotides outside the gene matches: 12. CDR3 length: 18 residues. Per germline, CDR1 SGHAT and CDR2 FQNNGV.

This clonotype has more than one count but fewer than ten. The chain recombines TRBV29-1 with TRBJ1-2, with D hard to call. Germline V gives CDR1 SQVTM, CDR2 ANQGSEA. The ends were cut back, 7 bases at V and 4 bases at J, with 10 bases in the middle. The CDR3 has 11 residues. The CDR3 loop is CSAREAYGYTF. CDR3 bases: TGCAGCGCCCGGGAGGCCTATGGCTACACCTTC.

This chain joins TRBV2 and TRBJ1-1, with D perhaps TRBD1 (5 bases). The CDR3 contains 15 residues. V gave up 1 base and J gave up 4 bases, with 13 bases separating them. Germline V gene data show CDR1 as SNHLY and CDR2 as FYNNEI. The CDR3 region has the DNA TGTGCCAGCAGTGAAGTGTTGGGCGGGGGCACTGAAGCTTTCTTT. Its protein is CASSEVLGGGTEAFF.

This clonotype was recorded once. V gene TRBV24-1 combines with J gene TRBJ2-7; 8 bases line up with TRBD1. This CDR3 is built from 14 residues. CDR1 KGHDR and CDR2 SFDVKD come from the germline V gene. With 3 bases clipped from V and 7 bases from J, the junction kept 7 bases outside the gene matches. The CDR3 sequence: CATSDPSGGAEQYF. The CDR3 coding sequence is TGTGCCACCAGTGATCCCTCAGGGGGCGCAGAGCAGTACTTC.

The CDR3 protein is CSAKGLANTGELFF. The CDR3 nucleotides read TGCAGTGCTAAGGGACTAGCGAACACCGGGGAGCTGTTTTTT. V is TRBV20-1 and J is TRBJ2-2, with 8 nucleotides matching TRBD2. The CDR3 is 14 amino acids. V shed 4 bases, J shed 0 bases, and the junction held 1 base outside the gene matches. The germline CDR1 and CDR2 sequences are DFQATT and SNEGSKA (reference sequence).

This clonotype showed up just a few times. A much larger clone lies a single base off, so this may be a read error. The chain recombines TRBV7-9 with TRBJ2-7; D not certain. Germline CDR1 reads SEHNR; CDR2 reads FQNEAQ (reference sequence). V dropped 1 base and J dropped 3 bases, with 7 bases sitting between them. This CDR3 region has 13 residues. The CDR3 region is CASSLDWDYEQYF. CDR3 in DNA: TGTGCCAGCAGCTTAGATTGGGACTACGAGCAGTACTTC.

The chain links TRBV20-1 to TRBJ2-3; D may be TRBD1 (6 bases). This CDR3 comprises 14 residues. CDR1 DFQATT and CDR2 SNEGSKA come from the germline V gene (reference sequence). CDR3 in amino acids: CKPRGYGGTDTQYF. The CDR3 DNA follows: TGCAAACCTAGGGGGTATGGGGGCACAGATACGCAGTATTTT.

This clonotype was detected many times. The chain employs TRBV20-1 and TRBJ1-2; 7 positions match TRBD1. This CDR3 has 11 residues. Germline trimming cut 4 bases from V and 4 bases from J; bases unmatched to any gene: 0. The germline V gene has CDR1 DFQATT and CDR2 SNEGSKA (reference sequence). This CDR3 reads CSANRGYGYTF. As DNA, the CDR3 is TGCAGTGCTAACAGGGGCTATGGCTACACCTTC.

This clonotype has at least ten counts. This chain uses TRBV6-1 with TRBJ1-1; TRBD1 aligns across 8 bases. The CDR3 sequence is 14 residues long. V was clipped by 3 bases and J by 1 base; unmatched bases: 1. The germline CDR1 and CDR2 sequences are MNHNS and SASEGT. The CDR3 reads CASSDDRGNTEAFF. The CDR3 DNA is TGTGCCAGCAGTGACGACAGGGGGAACACTGAAGCTTTCTTT.

This clonotype was picked up many times. The V gene is TRBV7-9, the J gene TRBJ2-1; no reliable D call. The V gene lost 0 bases and the J gene lost 0 bases, with 15 bases spanning the gap. This CDR3 has 18 residues. Germline V gene data show CDR1 as SEHNR and CDR2 as FQNEAQ (reference sequence). The CDR3 region is CASSLARKGGGSYNEQFF. The CDR3 DNA reads TGTGCCAGCAGCTTAGCACGGAAGGGTGGCGGCTCCTACAATGAGCAGTTCTTC.

As for this clonotype: A much bigger clone sits one base away, suggesting this may be a read error. V and J are TRBV27 and TRBJ2-5; D is undetermined. V dropped 7 bases and J dropped 2 bases, with 14 bases sitting between them. The CDR3 totals 14 residues. Germline V lookup: CDR1 MNHEY, CDR2 SMNVEV (reference sequence). The CDR3 here is CASNPRTTQETQYF. DNA for the CDR3: TGTGCCAGCAATCCTCGCACAACTCAAGAGACCCAGTACTTC.

V usage is TRBV19 and J usage is TRBJ1-2; possible D gene TRBD1, 5 bases. Germline V lookup: CDR1 LNHDA, CDR2 SQIVND (reference sequence). The V end was cut by 8 bases, the J end by 4 bases, with 14 bases between. The CDR3 is made up of 13 amino acids. The CDR3, as DNA: TGTGCCAGTGAAGAACCGGGGGGCTATGGCTACACCTTC. Translation gives CASEEPGGYGYTF. Based on the CDR3 plus reference TRBV19 and TRBJ1-2, the full variable domain is DGGITQSPKYLFRKEGQNVTLSCEQNLNHDAMYWYRQDPGQGLRLIYYSQIVNDFQKGDIAEGYSVSREKKESFPLTVTSAQKNPTAFYLCASEEPGGYGYTFGSGTRLTVV.

This clonotype has a handful of counts. The rearrangement joins TRBV25-1 to TRBJ1-5; unclear D gene. The CDR3 is made up of 15 amino acids. Between the trimmed V and J ends, which lost 4 bases and 4 bases, there was a span of 14 bases. Per the germline V gene, CDR1 is MGHDK and CDR2 is SYGVNS. The CDR3 spells CASSGGFFGNQPQHF. The CDR3 region has the DNA TGTGCCAGCAGTGGGGGATTCTTTGGGAATCAGCCCCAGCATTTT.

The rearrangement uses TRBV5-1 and TRBJ1-4; D remains unclear. Trimming removed 3 bases from V and 7 bases from J, with 10 bases in between. The V gene's germline CDR1 is SGHRS and CDR2 YFSETQ. The CDR3 totals 13 residues. The CDR3 nucleotides are TGCGCCAGCAGCTCCCGAAATGGTGAAAAACTGTTTTTT. Amino acids: CASSSRNGEKLFF.

In this sample, this clonotype turned up many times. The chain has TRBV28 and TRBJ2-7; 14 bases are shared with TRBD2. The germline gives CDR1 MDHEN, CDR2 SYDVKM. The V gene end was trimmed by 2 bases and the J gene end by 0 bases; junction bases not matched to a gene: 12. This CDR3 is built from 20 residues. Here the CDR3 reads CASSLVLEGLAGALSYEQYF. DNA of the CDR3: TGTGCCAGCAGTTTAGTACTGGAGGGACTAGCGGGAGCCCTCTCCTACGAGCAGTACTTC.

V usage is TRBV19 and J usage is TRBJ1-6; 7 bases match TRBD1. The germline V gene has CDR1 LNHDA and CDR2 SQIVND (reference sequence). Unmatched junction bases numbered 7, after V lost 8 bases and J lost 0 bases. This CDR3 comprises 16 residues. CDR3 residues: CASSGGISSYNSPLHF. CDR3 sequence (DNA): TGTGCCAGTTCAGGGGGGATTAGCTCCTATAATTCACCCCTCCACTTT.